This T cell receptor (beta chain) was sequenced during a study of blood T cell repertoires in COVID-19 (TCRdb year 2020). About the investigation overall: The collaborator samples originated in the United States, Italy and Spain and spanned the acute and convalescent phases of COVID-19. The prospective study material was composed of cDNA or gDNA derived from T cells, B-cell-depleted T cells, or PBMCs. Deeply sampled blood TCRbeta repertoires from subjects exposed to, actively infected with, or recovered from COVID-19 were included in the dataset. A freely available public database, intended as a resource for researchers studying the immune response to SARS-CoV-2, is where the repertoires were released. The samples were drawn from two sources: the first 160 participants of the ongoing ImmuneRACE study, and 1,000 to 1,500 subjects contributed by 6 global collaborators. A de-identified subject ID, COVID-19 status, age in years and sex were almost always included in the sample metadata. Where available, HLA class I and class II types were obtained from metadata supplied by the sample provider rather than from assay-based typing.

Whole blood was collected in K2EDTA tubes by collaborating institutions according to the institutions' own protocols. For TCRbeta analysis, collaborator samples were shipped as frozen whole blood, as isolated PBMCs, or as DNA extracted from either sample type. Summary of the overall study and its limitations: The quantity of clinical and demographic metadata differed by source and by participant and was supplied without curation.

Spanning cysteine to phenylalanine, the CDR3 consists of 12 amino acids. Of the read, only the CDR3 DNA is kept; its 36 bases are in frame from base 1. V loses 4 bases, J loses 6 bases, and the germline ends lie 6 bases apart. The germline V gene (reference sequence) sets CDR1 to LNHDA and CDR2 to SQIVND. Notes on this clone: Its cognate antigen has yet to be identified. No much larger clone exists at a distance of one base, and base qualities are not known.

The immunoSEQ Assay, a bias-controlled multiplex PCR, was used to amplify TCRbeta CDR3 regions from genomic DNA. The published analysis was carried out like this. Nucleated cell counts per sample were estimated from amplification of reference gene primers within the assay. To quantify the absolute abundance of each unique TCRbeta CDR3 rearrangement, sequence reads were collapsed and filtered. For each sample, productive Simpson clonality was calculated as the square root of Simpson's diversity index across productive rearrangements. The immuneACCESS repertoire file appears here via TCRdb, limited to in-frame rearrangements. These files lack a portion of the clones; in checked studies, under half of the deficit traces to unresolved V genes, and the cause of the others is not known. V and J calls and clone size come straight from that table; D and trimming were deduced from the DNA. Recorded for this sample are 70,000 to 100,000 clones; 86% of them occurred a single time. The ten biggest clones cover 0.95% to 1.5% of the sample.

Sequenced: peripheral blood. This sequence originates from a man at least 80 years old with active or convalescent COVID-19. The chain employs TRBV19 and TRBJ2-2, with the identity of the D gene unclear. The nucleotide sequence reads TGTGCCAGTAGTAACATCCCCGGGGAGCTGTTTTTT. It specifies CASSNIPGELFF.